These 15 T cell receptor beta chains share one sample of origin, sequenced in a study of lymphopenia after photon versus proton radiotherapy (dated by TCRdb to between 2019 and 2020). The method behind the library was the immunoSEQ multiplex PCR assay. This immuneACCESS table, as held by TCRdb, lists in-frame sequences with V and J called but not all clones. Of the missing ones, under half trace to an unresolved V gene in checked studies; the others have no known cause. The table for this sample lists about 65,000 clones; around 86% of them were counted only once. Together, the top ten hold approximately 10% of the sample. Source: peripheral blood, taken from a patient treated with proton-based radiotherapy. These receptors originate from a man at least 80 years old with esophageal cancer.

The chain links TRBV27 to TRBJ2-2, with D perhaps TRBD1 (5 bases). The germline gives CDR1 MNHEY, CDR2 SMNVEV (reference sequence). CDR3 length: 14 residues. Deletions cut 2 bases from V and 4 bases from J, with 8 bases between. The CDR3 region is CASSLRQTTGELFF. CDR3 nucleotides: TGTGCCAGCAGTTTAAGACAGACCACCGGGGAGCTGTTTTTT.

CDR3 bases: TGTGCCAGCAGCTTAGAGACAGGGCTCGGAAACACCATATATTTT. It translates to CASSLETGLGNTIYF. This chain connects TRBV11-2 to TRBJ1-3, with TRBD1 identical over 7 bases. V trimming: 0 bases; J trimming: 4 bases; junction bases outside the gene matches: 3. Germline CDR1 is SGHAT and CDR2 is FQNNGV. This CDR3 region has 15 residues. Based on the CDR3 plus reference TRBV11-2 and TRBJ1-3, the full variable domain is EAGVAQSPRYKIIEKRQSVAFWCNPISGHATLYWYQQILGQGPKLLIQFQNNGVVDDSQLPKDRFSAERLKGVDSTLKIQPAKLEDSAVYLCASSLETGLGNTIYFGEGSWLTVV.

The chain links TRBV27 to TRBJ2-3; D possibly uses TRBD1 or TRBD2 (5 bases each). Germline V gene lookup returns CDR1 MNHEY and CDR2 SMNVEV (reference sequence). The CDR3 runs 15 residues. V lost 7 bases to trimming and J lost 6 bases, with 20 bases between them. The CDR3 region is CASTLRDPTADTQYF. As DNA, the CDR3 is TGTGCCAGCACCCTGAGGGACCCCACGGCCGATACGCAGTATTTT.

The chain recombines TRBV29-1 with TRBJ2-1; D possibly corresponds to TRBD1 (6 bases). Trimming left V 0 bases short and J 7 bases short, with 10 bases between. The CDR3 is 13 residues long. The germline CDR1 and CDR2 sequences are SQVTM and ANQGSEA. DNA of the CDR3: TGCAGCGTTGAAGAAACACAGGGAAATGAGCAGTTCTTC. Translation gives CSVEETQGNEQFF.

The gene calls are TRBV5-1 and TRBJ1-6; unclear D gene. The germline V gene has CDR1 SGHRS and CDR2 YFSETQ. This CDR3 is built from 15 residues. Trimming removed 6 bases at V and 10 bases at J, with 20 bases between. CDR3 bases: TGCGCCAGCAACCTCTTTGGTCTCGGGGAATCACCCCTCCACTTT. Its translation: CASNLFGLGESPLHF.

CDR3 residues: CASSPQAVSGETQYF. In nucleotides, the CDR3 is TGTGCCAGCAGCCCGCAAGCTGTGAGTGGAGAGACCCAGTACTTC. The chain joins TRBV9 to TRBJ2-5; D uncertain. This CDR3 has 15 residues. V was trimmed by 4 bases and J by 4 bases, leaving 17 bases between them. In germline, CDR1 is SGDLS, CDR2 YYNGEE.

Only one count was recorded for this clone. V and J are TRBV27 and TRBJ2-3; D might be TRBD2 (6 bases). V lost 10 bases to trimming and J lost 6 bases, with 14 bases between them. Germline V CDR1 and CDR2: MNHEY, SMNVEV (reference sequence). This CDR3 spans 12 amino acids. For the CDR3, the DNA is TGTGCCACTACTAGCCCGGATGATACGCAGTATTTT. Encoded protein: CATTSPDDTQYF.

The V gene is TRBV7-6, the J gene TRBJ2-7; D possibly corresponds to TRBD2 (6 bases). Germline lookup yields CDR1 SGHVS and CDR2 FNYEAQ. Trimming took off 1 base at V and 3 bases at J, with 10 bases between the two ends. The CDR3 loop spans 14 amino acids. The CDR3 here is CASSLGLGGYEQYF. CDR3 nucleotide sequence: TGTGCCAGCAGCTTAGGTTTGGGGGGCTACGAGCAGTACTTC.

The J gene is TRBJ2-7, the V gene TRBV7-5; the table's D call TRBD2 went unverified against the DNA. TRBV7-5 is a known pseudogene. This CDR3 has 15 amino acids. CDR3: CVRSLSLAGVYEQYF. For the CDR3, the DNA is TGTGTCAGAAGCTTGTCACTAGCGGGAGTGTACGAGCAGTACTTC.

The V gene is TRBV7-3, the J gene TRBJ2-2, with 8 nucleotides matching TRBD1. Germline loops: CDR1 SGHTA, CDR2 FQGTGA. The J segment lost 5 bases and the V segment lost 2 bases, leaving 1 base of the junction unmatched. This CDR3 region has 14 residues. CDR3 bases: TGTGCCAGCAGCTTACACAGGGGGACCGGGGAGCTGTTTTTT. Its translation is CASSLHRGTGELFF.

This clone showed up just a few times. One end of the junction varies from germline; a read error may be responsible. V and J are TRBV7-7 and TRBJ1-2, with 7 positions matching TRBD1. This CDR3 is 16 amino acids long. Germline lookup yields CDR1 SSHAT and CDR2 FNYEAQ (reference sequence). CDR3 sequence (DNA): TGTGCTAGCAGCCCCTGGGGGGAAGGGGGCTTCTGTGGCTACACCTTC. Translation gives CASSPWGEGGFCGYTF.

V and J are TRBV27 and TRBJ2-7; no definite D call. CDR3 length: 13 amino acids. The V gene's germline CDR1 is MNHEY and CDR2 SMNVEV (reference sequence). Trimming shortened V by 5 bases and J by 0 bases, and 8 bases separated the two germline ends. This CDR3 reads CASSNLNSYEQYF. CDR3 DNA: TGTGCCAGCAGTAACCTCAACTCCTACGAGCAGTACTTC.

This sequence joins TRBV7-9 and TRBJ2-3; D not resolved. This CDR3 spans 14 amino acids. Trimming removed 5 bases at V and 2 bases at J, with 11 bases between. Germline lookup yields CDR1 SEHNR and CDR2 FQNEAQ (reference sequence). CDR3 sequence reads: CASSQTRDTDTQYF. The CDR3 DNA follows: TGTGCCAGCAGCCAAACAAGAGACACAGATACGCAGTATTTT.

The V and J genes are TRBV5-1 and TRBJ1-1; 7 bases are shared with TRBD1. The CDR3 contains 15 residues. Trimming cost V 2 bases and J 2 bases; bases outside gene matches: 6. Per the germline V gene, CDR1 is SGHRS and CDR2 is YFSETQ. Here the CDR3 DNA reads TGCGCCAGCAGCTTCGGGGACAGAATCAACACTGAAGCTTTCTTT. Encoded protein: CASSFGDRINTEAFF.

This chain joins TRBV10-3 and TRBJ1-5; a weak D match, TRBD1 (6 bases). Trimming took off 4 bases at V and 7 bases at J, with 11 bases between the two ends. Germline CDR1 is ENHRY and CDR2 is SYGVKD. The CDR3 is made up of 13 amino acids. CDR3 sequence: CAISGGAGQPQHF. CDR3 sequence (DNA): TGTGCCATCAGTGGGGGGGCCGGACAGCCCCAGCATTTT.